These 14 T cell receptor beta chains were all obtained from the same sample, sequenced in a study of T-cell reconstitution after alpha-beta-depleted transplantation in children. The library targeted TCRbeta and was prepared with unique molecular identifiers. Each CDR3 protein gets one entry after TCRdb re-called the PCR reads with MiXCR. The sample shows more than 500,000 distinct CDR3 sequences, around 10% of them seen only once. Sequences were derived from PBMCs, mostly from graft donor cells, sampled 180 days after TCRalphabeta/CD19-depleted stem cell transplant. These receptors all stem from a female patient aged 2 to 10 who had a stem cell transplant for aplastic anemia, so the T cells may come from the graft donor.

This clonotype was seen a few times. The chain links TRBV9 to TRBJ2-7, with 8 nucleotides matching TRBD2. The germline V gene has CDR1 SGDLS and CDR2 YYNGEE. V lost 5 bases, J lost 3 bases, and 13 bases stayed unmatched. The CDR3 is 16 amino acids. CDR3 DNA sequence: TGTGCCAGCAGTCCAGCAGGCGGGAGGTTGAACTACGAGCAGTACTTC. It encodes CASSPAGGRLNYEQYF.

The rearrangement links TRBV5-1 to TRBJ1-3; D is unresolved. Per germline, CDR1 SGHRS and CDR2 YFSETQ. This CDR3 contains 17 residues. The V end lost 1 base, the J end lost 0 bases, and 14 bases lay between the germline ends. The CDR3 protein is CASSLSVQLPSGNTIYF. CDR3 nucleotide sequence: TGCGCCAGCAGCTTGTCGGTGCAGTTACCCTCTGGAAACACCATATATTTT.

The chain couples TRBV24-1 to TRBJ2-1, with 7 positions matching TRBD2. The J segment lost 0 bases and the V segment lost 11 bases, leaving 3 bases of the junction unmatched. CDR1 is KGHDR, CDR2 SFDVKD, per germline. The CDR3 is 13 amino acids. CDR3 sequence: CAMRTSSYNEQFF. CDR3 in DNA: TGTGCCATGAGGACTAGCTCCTACAATGAGCAGTTCTTC.

The gene calls are TRBV12-3 or TRBV12-4 and TRBJ2-5, with TRBD2 matching 7 bases. CDR3 length equals 16 residues. The V gene end was trimmed by 1 base and the J gene end by 2 bases; junction bases not matched to a gene: 7. Written as DNA, the CDR3 is TGTGCCAGCAGTTTAGGGGTAGCTAGCGGACAAGAGACCCAGTACTTC. This encodes CASSLGVASGQETQYF.

CDR3 sequence: CATWGRPHRHTF. CDR3 coding DNA: TGTGCCACCTGGGGCCGCCCGCACCGGCACACCTTC. The chain combines TRBV15 with TRBJ1-2; D perhaps matches TRBD1 (5 bases). This CDR3 spans 12 amino acids. The germline gives CDR1 LNHNV, CDR2 YYDKDF (reference sequence). Trimming shortened V by 8 bases and J by 12 bases, and 19 bases separated the two germline ends.

The table lists this clonotype with many counts. This chain uses TRBV7-2 with TRBJ1-1; possibly TRBD1 for D (6 bases). V was shortened by 5 bases and J by 9 bases, with 25 bases between the two germline ends. CDR3 length equals 16 residues. Per the germline V gene, CDR1 is SGHTA and CDR2 is FQGNSA. The CDR3 DNA reads as TGTGCCAGCAGCCCCCTGGGGGGCGGCGTCGCAGAAAAAGCTTTCTTT. Amino acid sequence: CASSPLGGGVAEKAFF.

This clonotype was found a few times. The chain has TRBV11-2 and TRBJ2-1; D unclear. Trimming cost V 6 bases and J 8 bases, with 14 bases left between them. The CDR3 runs 13 residues. Germline CDR1 and CDR2: SGHAT and FQNNGV. CDR3 sequence (DNA): TGTGCCAGCAGGCCCTTCCTAGGATATGAGCAGTTCTTC. It specifies CASRPFLGYEQFF.

In its sample, this clonotype was seen a few times. V gene TRBV12-3 or TRBV12-4 combines with J gene TRBJ1-1; D gene unclear. This CDR3 region has 13 residues. V was pared by 6 bases and J by 1 base, with 9 bases between. The CDR3 loop reads CASRYDSNTEAFF. The DNA for the CDR3 is TGTGCCAGCAGATACGACTCGAACACTGAAGCTTTCTTT.

The table lists this clonotype with many counts. The gene calls are TRBV27 and TRBJ2-1; the match to TRBD1 covers 8 bases. Trimming removed 8 bases from V and 4 bases from J; junction bases left unmatched: 10. The CDR3 sequence is 15 residues long. The germline gives CDR1 MNHEY, CDR2 SMNVEV (reference sequence). The CDR3 coding sequence is TGTGCCAGCTCCCACTCAGGGGGCGGTTACAATGAGCAGTTCTTC. Protein sequence: CASSHSGGGYNEQFF.

This clonotype has a handful of counts. The V and J genes are TRBV5-1 and TRBJ2-1, with D maybe TRBD1 (5 bases). Per the germline V gene, CDR1 is SGHRS and CDR2 is YFSETQ. Trimming took off 0 bases at V and 6 bases at J, with 10 bases between the two ends. The CDR3 extends over 14 amino acids. CDR3 protein: CASSLEGASNEQFF. CDR3 DNA sequence: TGCGCCAGCAGCTTGGAAGGGGCAAGCAATGAGCAGTTCTTC.

This clonotype was counted a few times. The chain employs TRBV7-9 and TRBJ1-1, with 7 positions matching TRBD1. The CDR3 length is 15 residues. With 2 bases clipped from V and 1 base from J, the junction kept 4 bases outside the gene matches. The germline gives CDR1 SEHNR, CDR2 FQNEAQ (reference sequence). The CDR3 nucleotides read TGTGCCAGCAGCTTAACCCGGGACAGGAACACTGAAGCTTTCTTT. Translated, it gives CASSLTRDRNTEAFF.

The rearrangement joins TRBV5-5 to TRBJ2-7; 9 positions agree with TRBD1. The CDR3 is 16 residues long. Germline trimming cut 2 bases from V and 1 base from J; bases unmatched to any gene: 7. Germline assignment: CDR1 SGHKS and CDR2 YYEKEE (reference sequence). CDR3 sequence: CASSFSSDRGSYEQYV. In DNA, the CDR3 is TGTGCCAGCAGCTTTTCCTCGGACAGGGGATCCTACGAGCAGTACGTC.

The chain employs TRBV20-1 and TRBJ2-7, with 12 bases lining up with TRBD2. CDR1 and CDR2 (germline): DFQATT, SNEGSKA (reference sequence). CDR3 size: 15 residues. Germline trimming cut 2 bases from V and 3 bases from J; bases unmatched to any gene: 5. CDR3 DNA sequence: TGCAGTGCTAGACGTCTAGCGGGAGGGTACTACGAGCAGTACGTC. Its protein is CSARRLAGGYYEQYV.

This clonotype was seen a handful of times. This chain uses TRBV28 with TRBJ2-6; no reliable D call. This CDR3 has 18 residues. The germline V and J ends were trimmed by 5 bases and 1 base, with 18 bases remaining between them. Per germline, CDR1 MDHEN and CDR2 SYDVKM. CDR3 DNA sequence: TGTGCCAGCAGTACCCTTATGGACCCTATTTCTGGGGCCAACGTCCTGACTTTC. This encodes CASSTLMDPISGANVLTF.